This is a list of T cell receptor beta chains from one sample in a study of PD-1 blockade in classical Hodgkin lymphoma. The data were produced by immunoSEQ multiplex PCR, yet TCRdb's version contains in-frame clones alone and is incomplete. The sample includes some 84,000 clones, approximately 88% of them seen just once. The sequencing here drew on peripheral blood mononuclear cells (PBMCs), taken at baseline. The origin of the receptors is a human donor with classical Hodgkin lymphoma. The CDR3 runs from the conserved cysteine through the conserved F or W.

j_call: TRBJ2-2
v_call: TRBV28
cdr3_aa: CASSLRGESSLRTGELFF

j_call: TRBJ1-1
v_call: TRBV13
cdr3_aa: CASSLSRQGITEAFF

j_call: TRBJ1-4
v_call: TRBV5-1
cdr3_aa: CASSPTQRDGQGASEKLFF

j_call: TRBJ2-2
v_call: TRBV7-6
cdr3_aa: CASSPTTANTGELFF

j_call: TRBJ1-5
v_call: TRBV27
cdr3_aa: CASSLVGGGQPQHF

j_call: TRBJ2-1
v_call: TRBV18
cdr3_aa: CASSRDRGREQFF

j_call: TRBJ2-1
v_call: TRBV7-8
cdr3_aa: CASSLPSRSGYNEQFF

j_call: TRBJ1-2
v_call: TRBV2
cdr3_aa: CASSGTREQYGYTF

j_call: TRBJ2-1
v_call: TRBV27
cdr3_aa: CASSLTGNEQFF

j_call: TRBJ1-5
v_call: TRBV27
cdr3_aa: CASSLSGANSNQPQHF

j_call: TRBJ2-7
v_call: TRBV5-1
cdr3_aa: CASSWGGSGSYEQYF

j_call: TRBJ2-1
v_call: TRBV6-4
cdr3_aa: CASSDTSGSGYEQFF

j_call: TRBJ1-1
v_call: TRBV6-5
cdr3_aa: CASFLRGEAFF

j_call: TRBJ2-7
v_call: TRBV5-1
cdr3_aa: CASSLADREIYEQYF

j_call: TRBJ2-3
v_call: TRBV27
cdr3_aa: CASTTGSDIDTQYF

j_call: TRBJ1-4
v_call: TRBV19
cdr3_aa: CASNNRRGVREKLFF

j_call: TRBJ1-5
v_call: TRBV27
cdr3_aa: CASRAAGYSNQPQHF

j_call: TRBJ2-7
v_call: TRBV10-3
cdr3_aa: CAISVRDGAYEQYF

j_call: TRBJ2-1
v_call: TRBV19
cdr3_aa: CASSIDGSSYNEQFF

j_call: TRBJ2-7
v_call: TRBV6-5
cdr3_aa: CASSRQGRYYEQYF

j_call: TRBJ1-1
v_call: TRBV2
cdr3_aa: CASSKTENTEAFF

j_call: TRBJ1-5
v_call: TRBV18
cdr3_aa: CASSTYRAQPQHF

j_call: TRBJ2-1
v_call: TRBV7-2
cdr3_aa: CASSPGPGHHSYNEQFF

j_call: TRBJ2-2
v_call: TRBV27
cdr3_aa: CASSLGGGVRTGELFF

j_call: TRBJ1-5
v_call: TRBV19
cdr3_aa: CASLRDRDSNQPQHF

j_call: TRBJ2-7
v_call: TRBV5-4
cdr3_aa: CASSLSPSGSSYEQYF